This entry is about one T cell receptor beta chain. Its antigen is undetermined. Data came from immunoSEQ multiplex PCR; TCRdb stores just in-frame clones and leaves some out. The sample lists about 82,000 clones; roughly 90% were seen once. This sample is drawn from a study of graft-versus-host responses after intestinal transplantation. Study as a whole: Those transplanted obtained multivisceral, liver-intestinal, or isolated intestinal grafts.

Findings and caveats of the study: Researchers found GvH clones in recipient marrow, and some showed up first in ileum or blood.

The sample consisted of unstimulated CD4+ T cells sorted from spleen or lymph node cells, taken before transplant. The clonotype originates from a human donor who was the organ donor for an intestinal transplant.

The CDR3 coding sequence is TGTGCCAGCAGTTACGGAGTCACCTACGAGCAGTACTTC. Protein sequence: CASSYGVTYEQYF. V is TRBV6-5 and J is TRBJ2-7; D unclear. Trimming took off 2 bases at V and 2 bases at J, with 7 bases between the two ends. The CDR3 covers 13 residues. Germline CDR1 reads MNHEY; CDR2 reads SVGAGI.